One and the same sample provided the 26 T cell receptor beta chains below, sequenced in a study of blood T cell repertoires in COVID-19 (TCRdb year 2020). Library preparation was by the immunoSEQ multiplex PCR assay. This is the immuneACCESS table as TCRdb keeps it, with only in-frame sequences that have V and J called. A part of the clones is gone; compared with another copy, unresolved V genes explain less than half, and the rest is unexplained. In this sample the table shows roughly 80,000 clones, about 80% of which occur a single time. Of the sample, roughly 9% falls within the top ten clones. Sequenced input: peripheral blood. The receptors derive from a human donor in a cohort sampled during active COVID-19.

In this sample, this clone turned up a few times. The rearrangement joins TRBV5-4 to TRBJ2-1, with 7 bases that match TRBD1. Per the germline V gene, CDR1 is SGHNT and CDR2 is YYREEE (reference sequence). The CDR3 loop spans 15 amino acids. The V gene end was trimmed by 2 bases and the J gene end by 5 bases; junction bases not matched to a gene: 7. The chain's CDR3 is CASSLRGQANNEQFF. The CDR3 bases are TGTGCCAGCAGCTTACGAGGACAGGCCAACAATGAGCAGTTCTTC. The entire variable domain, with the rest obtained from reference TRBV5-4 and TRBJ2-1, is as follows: ETGVTQSPTHLIKTRGQQVTLRCSSQSGHNTVSWYQQALGQGPQFIFQYYREEENGRGNFPPRFSGLQFPNYSSELNVNALELDDSALYLCASSLRGQANNEQFFGPGTRLTVL.

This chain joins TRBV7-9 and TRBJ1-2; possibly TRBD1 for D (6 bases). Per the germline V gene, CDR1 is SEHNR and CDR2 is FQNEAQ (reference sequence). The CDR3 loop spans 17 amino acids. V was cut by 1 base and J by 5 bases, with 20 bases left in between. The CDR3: CASSLVPQPGEGYGYTF. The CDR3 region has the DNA TGTGCCAGCAGCTTAGTGCCCCAACCAGGGGAGGGTTATGGCTACACCTTC.

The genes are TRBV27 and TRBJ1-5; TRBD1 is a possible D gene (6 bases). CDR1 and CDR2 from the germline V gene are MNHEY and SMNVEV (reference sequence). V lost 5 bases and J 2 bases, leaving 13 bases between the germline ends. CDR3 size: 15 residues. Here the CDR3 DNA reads TGTGCCAGCAGTACTCTGGCAGGGGGCAATCAGCCCCAGCATTTT. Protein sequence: CASSTLAGGNQPQHF.

The CDR3 region is CASSSGQELTDTQYF. The CDR3 nucleotides are TGTGCCAGCAGCTCCGGACAGGAGCTAACAGATACGCAGTATTTT. This chain links TRBV7-3 with TRBJ2-3, with 7 nucleotides matching TRBD1. This CDR3 region has 15 residues. Trimming cost V 4 bases and J 3 bases; bases outside gene matches: 7. Germline V gene sequence: CDR1 SGHTA, CDR2 FQGTGA.

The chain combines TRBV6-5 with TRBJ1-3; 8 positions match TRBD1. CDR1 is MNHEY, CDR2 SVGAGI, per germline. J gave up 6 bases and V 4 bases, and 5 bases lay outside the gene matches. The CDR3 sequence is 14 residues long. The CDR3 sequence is CASSSPGGVNTIYF. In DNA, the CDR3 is TGTGCCAGCAGTTCCCCAGGGGGCGTAAACACCATATATTTT.

CDR3 sequence: CASRPNGQLIAKNIQYF. The CDR3, as DNA: TGCGCCAGCAGACCTAATGGACAGCTTATAGCCAAAAACATTCAGTACTTC. The chain combines TRBV23-1 with TRBJ2-4; a weak D match, TRBD1 (6 bases). TRBV23-1 is recorded as an ORF, its role being uncertain. Trimming removed 6 bases from V and 0 bases from J, with 18 bases in between. The CDR3 contains 17 residues.

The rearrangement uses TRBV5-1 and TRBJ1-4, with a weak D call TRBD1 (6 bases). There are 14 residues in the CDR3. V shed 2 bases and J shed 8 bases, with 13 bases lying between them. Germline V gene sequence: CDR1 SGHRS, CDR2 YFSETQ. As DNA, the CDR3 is TGCGCCAGCAGCTTACAGGGAAATGGGGAAAAACTGTTTTTT. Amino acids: CASSLQGNGEKLFF.

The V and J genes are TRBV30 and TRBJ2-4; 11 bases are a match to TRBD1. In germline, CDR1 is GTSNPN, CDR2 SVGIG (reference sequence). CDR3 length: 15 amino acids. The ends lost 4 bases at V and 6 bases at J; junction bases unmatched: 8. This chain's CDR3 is CAWTPSGTGGNIQYF. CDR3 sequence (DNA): TGTGCCTGGACCCCCTCCGGGACAGGGGGAAACATTCAGTACTTC.

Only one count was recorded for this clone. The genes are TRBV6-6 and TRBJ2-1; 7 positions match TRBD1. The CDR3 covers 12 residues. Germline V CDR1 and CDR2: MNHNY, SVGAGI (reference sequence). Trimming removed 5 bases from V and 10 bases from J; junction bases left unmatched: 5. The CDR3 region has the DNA TGTGCCAGCAGTAGACAGGGTGAAGAGCAGTTCTTC. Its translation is CASSRQGEEQFF.

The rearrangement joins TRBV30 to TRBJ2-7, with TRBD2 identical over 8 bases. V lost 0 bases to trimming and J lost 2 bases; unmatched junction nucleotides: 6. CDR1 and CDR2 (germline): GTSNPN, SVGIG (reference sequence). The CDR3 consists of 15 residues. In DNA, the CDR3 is TGTGCCTGGAGTGTACCTAGCGGGCGCCCCTACGAGCAGTACTTC. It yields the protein CAWSVPSGRPYEQYF.

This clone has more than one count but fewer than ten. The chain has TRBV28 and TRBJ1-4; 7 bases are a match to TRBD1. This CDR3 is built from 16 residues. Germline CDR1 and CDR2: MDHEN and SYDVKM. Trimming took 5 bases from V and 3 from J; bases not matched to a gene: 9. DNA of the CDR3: TGTGCCAGCAGTCTCCCTTCAACAGGGGCTAATGAAAAACTGTTTTTT. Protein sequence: CASSLPSTGANEKLFF.

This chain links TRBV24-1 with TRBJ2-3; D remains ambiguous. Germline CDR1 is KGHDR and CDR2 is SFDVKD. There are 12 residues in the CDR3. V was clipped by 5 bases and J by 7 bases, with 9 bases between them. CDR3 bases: TGTGCCACCAGTGCCGTAGATAATACGCAGTATTTT. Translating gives CATSAVDNTQYF.

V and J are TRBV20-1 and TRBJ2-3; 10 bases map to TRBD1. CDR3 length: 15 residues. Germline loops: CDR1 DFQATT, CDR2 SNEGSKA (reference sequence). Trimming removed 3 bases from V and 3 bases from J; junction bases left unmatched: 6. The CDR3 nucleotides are TGCAGTGCTAGTGATCGACAGGGGGCGACAGATACGCAGTATTTT. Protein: CSASDRQGATDTQYF.

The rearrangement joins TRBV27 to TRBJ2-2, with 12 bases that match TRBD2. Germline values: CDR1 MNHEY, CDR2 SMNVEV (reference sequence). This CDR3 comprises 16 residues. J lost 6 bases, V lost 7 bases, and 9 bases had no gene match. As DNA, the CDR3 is TGTGCCAGCACCTCAATGGGACTAGCGGGCGCCGGGGAGCTGTTTTTT. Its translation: CASTSMGLAGAGELFF.

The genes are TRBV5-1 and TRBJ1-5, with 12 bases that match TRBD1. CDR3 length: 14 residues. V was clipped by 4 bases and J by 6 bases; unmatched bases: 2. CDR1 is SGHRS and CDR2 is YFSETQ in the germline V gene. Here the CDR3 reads CASSVGQGAQPQHF. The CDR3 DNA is TGCGCCAGCAGCGTGGGACAGGGGGCTCAGCCCCAGCATTTT.

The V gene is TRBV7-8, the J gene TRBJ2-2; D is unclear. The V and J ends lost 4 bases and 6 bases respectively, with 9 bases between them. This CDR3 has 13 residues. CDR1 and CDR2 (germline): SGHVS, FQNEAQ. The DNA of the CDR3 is TGTGCCAGCAGCTCCCAAAGCCCCGGGGAGCTGTTTTTT. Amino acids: CASSSQSPGELFF.

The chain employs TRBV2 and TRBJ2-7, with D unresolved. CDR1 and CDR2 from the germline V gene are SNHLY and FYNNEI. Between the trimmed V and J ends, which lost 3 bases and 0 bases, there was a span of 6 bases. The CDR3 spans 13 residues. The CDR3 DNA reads TGTGCCAGCAGTGACTTACTCTCCTACGAGCAGTACTTC. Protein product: CASSDLLSYEQYF.

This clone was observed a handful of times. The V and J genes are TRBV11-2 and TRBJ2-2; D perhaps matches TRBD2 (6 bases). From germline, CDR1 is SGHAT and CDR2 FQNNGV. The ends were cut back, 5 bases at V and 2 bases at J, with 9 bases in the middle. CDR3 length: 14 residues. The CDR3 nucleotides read TGTGCCAGCAGCCGAGGACTAAACACCGGGGAGCTGTTTTTT. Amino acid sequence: CASSRGLNTGELFF.

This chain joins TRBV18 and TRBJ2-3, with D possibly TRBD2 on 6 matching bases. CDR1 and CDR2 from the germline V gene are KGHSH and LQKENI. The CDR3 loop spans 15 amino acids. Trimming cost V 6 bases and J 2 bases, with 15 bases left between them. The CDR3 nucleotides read TGTGCCAGCTCGGGACTTCCCCCCTCCACAGATACGCAGTATTTT. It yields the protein CASSGLPPSTDTQYF.

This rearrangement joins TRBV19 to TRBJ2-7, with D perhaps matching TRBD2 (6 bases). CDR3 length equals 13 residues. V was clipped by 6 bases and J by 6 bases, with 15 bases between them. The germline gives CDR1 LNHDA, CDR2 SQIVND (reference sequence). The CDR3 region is CASSPTSTGEQYF. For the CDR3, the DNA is TGTGCCAGTAGCCCAACTAGCACAGGCGAGCAGTACTTC.

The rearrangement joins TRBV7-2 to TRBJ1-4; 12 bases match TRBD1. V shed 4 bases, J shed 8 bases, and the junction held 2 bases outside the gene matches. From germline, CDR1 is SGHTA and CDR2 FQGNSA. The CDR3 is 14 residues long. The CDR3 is CASSWDRGREKLFF. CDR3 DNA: TGTGCCAGCAGCTGGGACAGGGGGCGCGAAAAACTGTTTTTT.

The CDR3 spells CASRLTGPGTEAFF. For the CDR3, the DNA is TGTGCCAGCAGGCTGACAGGGCCAGGGACTGAAGCTTTCTTT. The rearrangement links TRBV7-3 to TRBJ1-1; 7 bases agree with TRBD1. Germline CDR1 and CDR2: SGHTA and FQGTGA. The CDR3 contains 14 residues. After removal of 6 bases from V and 5 bases from J, the junction contained 9 bases not matched to a gene.

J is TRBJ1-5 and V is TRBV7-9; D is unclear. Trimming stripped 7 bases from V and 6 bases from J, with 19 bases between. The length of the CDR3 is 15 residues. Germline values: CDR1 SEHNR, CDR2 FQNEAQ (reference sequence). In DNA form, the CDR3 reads TGTGCCAGCACCCCCGGAGGGAATAGCGGTCAGCCCCAGCATTTT. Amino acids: CASTPGGNSGQPQHF.

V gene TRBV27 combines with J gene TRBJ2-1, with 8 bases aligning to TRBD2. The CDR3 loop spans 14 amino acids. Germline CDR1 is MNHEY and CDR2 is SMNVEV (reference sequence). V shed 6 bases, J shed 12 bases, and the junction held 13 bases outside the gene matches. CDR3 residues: CASRPYGGGPGQFF. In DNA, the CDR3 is TGTGCCAGCAGGCCCTACGGCGGGGGGCCGGGGCAGTTCTTC.

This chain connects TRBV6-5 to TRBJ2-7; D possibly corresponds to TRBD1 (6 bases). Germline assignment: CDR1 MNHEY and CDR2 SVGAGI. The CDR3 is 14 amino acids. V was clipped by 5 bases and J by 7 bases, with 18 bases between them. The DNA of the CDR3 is TGTGCCAGCAGTATATCCGGGACAAATTTGGAGCAGTACTTC. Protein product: CASSISGTNLEQYF.

CDR3 nucleotide sequence: TGTGCCAGCAGCTCCACAGGGGGGGGAAGGCAGTACTTC. Amino acid sequence: CASSSTGGGRQYF. The chain carries TRBV7-2 and TRBJ2-7; D is possibly TRBD1 (8 bases). Trimming took 4 bases from V and 9 from J, leaving 16 bases between them. The CDR3 runs 13 residues. Germline V gives CDR1 SGHTA, CDR2 FQGNSA.